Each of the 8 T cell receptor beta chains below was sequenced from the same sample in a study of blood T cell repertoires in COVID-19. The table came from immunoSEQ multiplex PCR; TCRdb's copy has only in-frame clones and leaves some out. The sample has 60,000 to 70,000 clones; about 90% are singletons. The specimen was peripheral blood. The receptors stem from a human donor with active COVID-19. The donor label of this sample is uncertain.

The chain's CDR3 is CASSQEFREGSTDTQYF. CDR3 in DNA: TGTGCCAGCAGCCAAGAGTTTCGGGAGGGGAGCACAGATACGCAGTATTTT. This chain joins TRBV3-1 (or the pseudogene TRBV3-2) and TRBJ2-3; 8 bases are shared with TRBD2. Per the germline V gene, CDR1 is LGHDT and CDR2 is YNNKEL (reference sequence). With V trimmed by 0 bases and J by 0 bases, 5 bases remained unmatched. The CDR3 loop spans 17 amino acids.

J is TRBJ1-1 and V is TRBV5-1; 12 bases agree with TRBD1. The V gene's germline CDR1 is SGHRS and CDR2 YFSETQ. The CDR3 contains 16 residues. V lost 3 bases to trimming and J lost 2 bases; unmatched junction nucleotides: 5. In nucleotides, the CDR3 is TGCGCCAGCAGCTCGGGACAGGGGGCTTTAAACACTGAAGCTTTCTTT. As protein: CASSSGQGALNTEAFF. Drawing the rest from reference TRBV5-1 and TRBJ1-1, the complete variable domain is KAGVTQTPRYLIKTRGQQVTLSCSPISGHRSVSWYQQTPGQGLQFLFEYFSETQRNKGNFPGRFSGRQFSNSRSEMNVSTLELGDSALYLCASSSGQGALNTEAFFGQGTRLTVV.

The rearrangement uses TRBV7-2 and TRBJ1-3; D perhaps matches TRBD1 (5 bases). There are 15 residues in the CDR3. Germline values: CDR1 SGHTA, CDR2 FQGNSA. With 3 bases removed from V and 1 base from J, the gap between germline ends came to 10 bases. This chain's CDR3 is CASSLMQGSGNTIYF. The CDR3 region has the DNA TGTGCCAGCAGCTTGATGCAGGGTTCTGGAAACACCATATATTTT.

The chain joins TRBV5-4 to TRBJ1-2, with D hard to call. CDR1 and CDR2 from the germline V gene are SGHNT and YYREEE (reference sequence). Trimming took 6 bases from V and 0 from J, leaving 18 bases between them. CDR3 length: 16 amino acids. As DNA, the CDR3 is TGTGCCAGCACCCCCCTTTCCGACGGAGCTAACTATGGCTACACCTTC. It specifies CASTPLSDGANYGYTF. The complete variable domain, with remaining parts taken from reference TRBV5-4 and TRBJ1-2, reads ETGVTQSPTHLIKTRGQQVTLRCSSQSGHNTVSWYQQALGQGPQFIFQYYREEENGRGNFPPRFSGLQFPNYSSELNVNALELDDSALYLCASTPLSDGANYGYTFGSGTRLTVV.

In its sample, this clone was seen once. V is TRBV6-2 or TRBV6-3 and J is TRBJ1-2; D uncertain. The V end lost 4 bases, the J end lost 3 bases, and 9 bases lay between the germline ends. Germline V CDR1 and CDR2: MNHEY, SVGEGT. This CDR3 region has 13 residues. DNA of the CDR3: TGTGCCAGCAGTTTAGTGGGAGACTATGGCTACACCTTC. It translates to CASSLVGDYGYTF.

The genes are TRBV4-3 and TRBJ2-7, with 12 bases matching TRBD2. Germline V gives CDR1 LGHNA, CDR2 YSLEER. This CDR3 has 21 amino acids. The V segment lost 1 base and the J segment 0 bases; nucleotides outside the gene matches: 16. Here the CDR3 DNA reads TGCGCCAGCAGCCAAGGAATGGGGACTAGCGGGCCCAACCCGAGCTCCTACGAGCAGTACTTC. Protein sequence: CASSQGMGTSGPNPSSYEQYF.

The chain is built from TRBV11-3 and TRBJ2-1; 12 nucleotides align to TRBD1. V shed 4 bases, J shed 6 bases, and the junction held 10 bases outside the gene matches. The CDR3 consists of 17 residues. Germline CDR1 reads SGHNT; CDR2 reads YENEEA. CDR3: CASSSSFGTGGPNEQFF. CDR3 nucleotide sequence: TGTGCCAGCAGCTCCTCCTTCGGGACAGGGGGCCCCAATGAGCAGTTCTTC.

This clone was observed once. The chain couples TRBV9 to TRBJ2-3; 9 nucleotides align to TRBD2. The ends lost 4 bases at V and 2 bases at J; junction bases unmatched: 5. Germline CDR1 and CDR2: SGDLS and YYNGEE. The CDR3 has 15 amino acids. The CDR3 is CASSPSGGLTDTQYF. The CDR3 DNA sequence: TGTGCCAGCAGCCCAAGCGGGGGGCTCACAGATACGCAGTATTTT. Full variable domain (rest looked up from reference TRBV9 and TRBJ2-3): DSGVTQTPKHLITATGQRVTLRCSPRSGDLSVYWYQQSLDQGLQFLIQYYNGEERAKGNILERFSAQQFPDLHSELNLSSLELGDSALYFCASSPSGGLTDTQYFGPGTRLTVL.